Sequencing of this T cell receptor (beta chain) was carried out in a study of T cell repertoires and Cas9 in healthy adults (dated by TCRdb to the late 2010s). Describing the broader study: Within the CD4 and CD8 compartments, SpCas9-reactive T cells were assessed for multi-effector potency, cytotoxicity and lineage determination. The study looked at preexisting T cell immunity to the Streptococcus pyogenes Cas9 nuclease (SpCas9), which is used in CRISPR gene editing. Overall results and qualifications from the work: In vitro, the proliferation and function of SpCas9-reactive effector T cells were reported to be mitigated by SpCas9-reactive regulatory T cells.

This clone showed up just a few times. Its antigen remains undetermined. Base qualities were left out, and no much larger clone turns up one base away. Healthy humans were used as donors in the study. The CDR3 runs 11 residues from the cysteine to the phenylalanine. The only DNA kept is the CDR3, 33 bases in frame from the first base. Looking up the germline V gene (reference sequence) yields CDR1 DFQATT and CDR2 SNEGSKA. V gives up 3 bases and J gives up 7 bases, and the segment between their germline ends measures 9 bases. The library was built by means of the immunoSEQ multiplex PCR assay. TCRdb's version of the immuneACCESS table is confined to in-frame rearrangements and falls short of the full clone set. An unresolved V gene accounts for under half of the shortfall where checked; the remainder is of unknown origin. For this sample there are fewer than 25,000 clones; 91% appear just once. Jointly, the top ten make up roughly 1.4% of the sample.

The receptor was isolated from a human donor in good health. Sequences were obtained from CD4+ effector T cells (CD127+, CD25-, CD137-, CD154-) from PBMCs; culture status not recorded. The rearrangement combines TRBV20-1 with TRBJ1-1, with an unclear D gene assignment. CDR3 loop: CSARGRGEAFF. The DNA sequence follows: TGCAGTGCTAGGGGCCGGGGTGAAGCTTTCTTT.